This T cell receptor beta chain derives from a study of T cell changes during pregnancy in multiple sclerosis. Repertoires were generated with immunoSEQ multiplex PCR, while TCRdb's copy carries only in-frame clones and drops some. The table shows just under 45,000 clones, with roughly 96% occurring only once. Germline V gene sequence: CDR1 LNHDA, CDR2 SQIVND (reference sequence). V trimming: 6 bases; J trimming: 3 bases; junction bases outside the gene matches: 3. The CDR3 covers 13 residues. This clone was found once. This specimen consisted of peripheral blood, obtained in the second trimester of pregnancy. V usage is TRBV19 and J usage is TRBJ1-2; TRBD1 aligns across 8 bases. This TCR came from a female donor with multiple sclerosis, enrolled in a pregnancy study. CDR3 DNA: TGTGCCAGTAGCAGGGGGCTCTACTATGGCTACACCTTC. Its translation is CASSRGLYYGYTF.